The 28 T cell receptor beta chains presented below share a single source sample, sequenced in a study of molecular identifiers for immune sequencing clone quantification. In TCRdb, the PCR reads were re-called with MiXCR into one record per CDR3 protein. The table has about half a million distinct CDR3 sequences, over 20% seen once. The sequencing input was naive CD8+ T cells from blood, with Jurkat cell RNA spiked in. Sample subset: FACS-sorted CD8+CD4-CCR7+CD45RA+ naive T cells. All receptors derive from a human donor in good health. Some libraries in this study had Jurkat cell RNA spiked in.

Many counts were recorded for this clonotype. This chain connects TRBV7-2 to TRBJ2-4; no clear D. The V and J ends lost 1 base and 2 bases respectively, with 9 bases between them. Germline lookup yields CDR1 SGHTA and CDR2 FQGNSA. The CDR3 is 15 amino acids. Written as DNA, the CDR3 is TGTGCCAGCAGCTTAGTATACGGAACCAAAAACATTCAGTACTTC. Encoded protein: CASSLVYGTKNIQYF.

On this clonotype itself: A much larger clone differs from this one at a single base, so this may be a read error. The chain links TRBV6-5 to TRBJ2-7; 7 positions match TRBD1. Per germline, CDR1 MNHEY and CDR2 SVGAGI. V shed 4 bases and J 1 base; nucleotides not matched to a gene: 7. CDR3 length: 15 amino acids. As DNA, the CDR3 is TGTGCCAGCAGTTCGGGACAGAGGGTATCCTACGAGCAGTACTTC. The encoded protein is CASSSGQRVSYEQYF.

This CDR3 reads CASSYGGVSTEAFF. CDR3 DNA: TGTGCCAGCAGTTACGGAGGAGTGAGCACTGAAGCTTTCTTT. V and J are TRBV6-2 or TRBV6-3 and TRBJ1-1, with no clear D. Germline assignment: CDR1 MNHEY and CDR2 SVGEGT. Trimming pared 2 bases from V and 4 bases from J, leaving 11 bases between. The CDR3 has 14 residues.

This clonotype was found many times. The DNA of the CDR3 is TGTGCCAGCAGCCCATCACCCGATGGGGGGCTCAGAGATACGCAGTATTTT. Encoded protein: CASSPSPDGGLRDTQYF. The rearrangement links TRBV14 to TRBJ2-3; D may match TRBD1 or TRBD2 (6 bases each). With 4 bases removed from V and 5 bases from J, the gap between germline ends came to 22 bases. The CDR3 loop spans 17 amino acids. Germline assignment: CDR1 SGHDN and CDR2 FVKESK.

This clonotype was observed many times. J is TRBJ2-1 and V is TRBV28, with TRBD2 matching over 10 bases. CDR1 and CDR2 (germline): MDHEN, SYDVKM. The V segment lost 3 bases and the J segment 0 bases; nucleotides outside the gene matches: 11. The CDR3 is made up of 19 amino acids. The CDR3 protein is CASSFAAGGPRSSYNEQFF. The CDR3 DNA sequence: TGTGCCAGCAGTTTTGCAGCGGGAGGGCCGAGGAGCTCCTACAATGAGCAGTTCTTC.

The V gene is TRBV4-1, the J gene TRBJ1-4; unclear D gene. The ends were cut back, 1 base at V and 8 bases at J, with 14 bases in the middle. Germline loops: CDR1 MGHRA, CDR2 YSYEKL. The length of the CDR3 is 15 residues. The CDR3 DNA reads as TGCGCCAGCAGCCAAGGGTCCGGCGGCCGAGAAAAACTGTTTTTT. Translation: CASSQGSGGREKLFF.

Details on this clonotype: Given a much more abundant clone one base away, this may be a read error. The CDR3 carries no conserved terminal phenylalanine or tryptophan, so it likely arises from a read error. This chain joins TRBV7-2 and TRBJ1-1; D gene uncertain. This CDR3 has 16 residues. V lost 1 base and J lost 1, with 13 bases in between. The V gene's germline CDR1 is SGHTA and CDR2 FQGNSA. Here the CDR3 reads CASSLVFQAPNTEAFS. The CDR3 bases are TGTGCCAGCAGCTTAGTTTTTCAGGCCCCGAACACTGAAGCTTTCTCT.

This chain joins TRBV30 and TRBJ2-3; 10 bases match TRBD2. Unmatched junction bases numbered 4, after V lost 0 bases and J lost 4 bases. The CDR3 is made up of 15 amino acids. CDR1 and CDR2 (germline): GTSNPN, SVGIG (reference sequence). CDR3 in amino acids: CAWSVLAGLADTQYF. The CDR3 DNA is TGTGCCTGGAGTGTACTAGCGGGGCTGGCAGATACGCAGTATTTT.

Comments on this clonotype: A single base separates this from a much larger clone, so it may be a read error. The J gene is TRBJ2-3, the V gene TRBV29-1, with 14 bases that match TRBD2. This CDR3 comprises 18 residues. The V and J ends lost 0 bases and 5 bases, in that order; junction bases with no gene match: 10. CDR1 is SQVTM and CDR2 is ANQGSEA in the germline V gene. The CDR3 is CSVEDQGGTSGGLDTQYF. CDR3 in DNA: TGCAGCGTTGAAGATCAAGGAGGGACTAGCGGGGGATTAGATACGCAGTATTTT.

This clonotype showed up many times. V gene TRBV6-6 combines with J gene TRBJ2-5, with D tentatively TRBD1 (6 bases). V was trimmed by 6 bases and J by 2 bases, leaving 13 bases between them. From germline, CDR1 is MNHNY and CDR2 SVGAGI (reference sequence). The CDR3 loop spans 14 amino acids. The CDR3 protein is CASSQDRSQETQYF. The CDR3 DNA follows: TGTGCCAGCAGCCAGGACAGATCTCAAGAGACCCAGTACTTC.

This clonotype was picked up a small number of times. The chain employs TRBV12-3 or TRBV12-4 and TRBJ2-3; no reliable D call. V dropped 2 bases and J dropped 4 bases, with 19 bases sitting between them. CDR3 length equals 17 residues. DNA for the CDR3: TGTGCCAGCAGTTTAAGGGTTCGGGTGGGCGGCCCAGATACGCAGTATTTT. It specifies CASSLRVRVGGPDTQYF.

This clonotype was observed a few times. The CDR3 sequence: CASSEDVRAYNEQFF. CDR3 nucleotides: TGTGCCAGCAGTGAAGACGTCAGGGCCTACAATGAGCAGTTCTTC. The J gene is TRBJ2-1, the V gene TRBV2; D is perhaps TRBD1 (5 bases). Between the trimmed V and J ends, which lost 1 base and 2 bases, there was a span of 9 bases. The CDR3 length is 15 residues. Germline V gene data show CDR1 as SNHLY and CDR2 as FYNNEI. The variable domain in full, with the rest retrieved from reference TRBV2 and TRBJ2-1, is EPEVTQTPSHQVTQMGQEVILRCVPISNHLYFYWYRQILGQKVEFLVSFYNNEISEKSEIFDDQFSVERPDGSNFTLKIRSTKLEDSAMYFCASSEDVRAYNEQFFGPGTRLTVL.

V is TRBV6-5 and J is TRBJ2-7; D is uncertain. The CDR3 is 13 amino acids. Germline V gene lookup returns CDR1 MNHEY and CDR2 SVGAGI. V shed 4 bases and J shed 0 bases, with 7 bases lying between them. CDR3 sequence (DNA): TGTGCCAGCAGTTGTTCCCGCTCCTACGAGCAGTACTTC. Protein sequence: CASSCSRSYEQYF.

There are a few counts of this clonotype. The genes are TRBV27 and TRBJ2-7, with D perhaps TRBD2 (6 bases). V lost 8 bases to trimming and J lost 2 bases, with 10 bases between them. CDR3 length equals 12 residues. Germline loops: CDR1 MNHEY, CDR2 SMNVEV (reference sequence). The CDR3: CASHGSPYEQYF. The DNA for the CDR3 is TGTGCCAGCCACGGGAGCCCCTACGAGCAGTACTTC.

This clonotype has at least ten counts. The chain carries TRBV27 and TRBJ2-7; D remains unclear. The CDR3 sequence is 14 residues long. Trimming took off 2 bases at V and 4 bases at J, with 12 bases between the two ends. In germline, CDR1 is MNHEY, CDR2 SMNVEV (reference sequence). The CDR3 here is CASSLVRTQYEQYF. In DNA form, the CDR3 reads TGTGCCAGCAGTTTAGTGCGGACCCAGTACGAGCAGTACTTC.

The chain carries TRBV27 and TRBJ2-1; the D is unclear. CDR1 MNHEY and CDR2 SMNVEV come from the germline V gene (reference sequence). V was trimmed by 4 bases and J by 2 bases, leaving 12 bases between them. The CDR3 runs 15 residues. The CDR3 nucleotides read TGTGCCAGCAGTTCCCCGGTCCAGACCTACAATGAGCAGTTCTTC. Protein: CASSSPVQTYNEQFF.

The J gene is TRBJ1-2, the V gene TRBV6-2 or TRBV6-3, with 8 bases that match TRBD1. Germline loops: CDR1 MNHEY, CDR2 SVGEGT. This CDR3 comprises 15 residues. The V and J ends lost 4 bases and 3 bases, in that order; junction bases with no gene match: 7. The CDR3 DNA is TGTGCCAGCAGTTCTTGGACAGGGCTCGACTATGGCTACACCTTC. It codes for CASSSWTGLDYGYTF.

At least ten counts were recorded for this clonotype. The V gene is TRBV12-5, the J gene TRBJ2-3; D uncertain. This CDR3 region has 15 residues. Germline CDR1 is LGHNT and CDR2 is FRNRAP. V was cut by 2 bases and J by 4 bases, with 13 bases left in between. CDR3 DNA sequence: TGTGCTAGTGGTTTGAGCACGGAAACCGCAGATACGCAGTATTTT. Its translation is CASGLSTETADTQYF.

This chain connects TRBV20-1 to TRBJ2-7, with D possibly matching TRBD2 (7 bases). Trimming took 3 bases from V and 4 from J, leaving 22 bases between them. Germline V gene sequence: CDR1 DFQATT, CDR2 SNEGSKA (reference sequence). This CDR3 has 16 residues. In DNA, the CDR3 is TGCAGTGCTAGTGAAGACAGTCCCGGGGGGACATACGAGCAGTACTTC. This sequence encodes CSASEDSPGGTYEQYF.

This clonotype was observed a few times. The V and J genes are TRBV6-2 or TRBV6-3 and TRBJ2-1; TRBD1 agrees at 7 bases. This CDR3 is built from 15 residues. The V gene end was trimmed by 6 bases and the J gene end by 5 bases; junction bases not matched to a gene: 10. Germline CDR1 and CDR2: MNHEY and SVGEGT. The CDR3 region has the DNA TGTGCCAGCAGCCCAGGGGGTATCGGGAACAATGAGCAGTTCTTC. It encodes CASSPGGIGNNEQFF.

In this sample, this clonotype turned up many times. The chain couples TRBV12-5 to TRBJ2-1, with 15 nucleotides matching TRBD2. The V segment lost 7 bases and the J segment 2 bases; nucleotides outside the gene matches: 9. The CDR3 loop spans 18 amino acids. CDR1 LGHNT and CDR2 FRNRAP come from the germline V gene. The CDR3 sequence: CASARGLAGGVAYNEQFF. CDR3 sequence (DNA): TGTGCTAGTGCCAGGGGACTAGCGGGAGGAGTGGCCTACAATGAGCAGTTCTTC. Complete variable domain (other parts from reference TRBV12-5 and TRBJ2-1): DARVTQTPRHKVTEMGQEVTMRCQPILGHNTVFWYRQTMMQGLELLAYFRNRAPLDDSGMPKDRFSAEMPDATLATLKIQPSEPRDSAVYFCASARGLAGGVAYNEQFFGPGTRLTVL.

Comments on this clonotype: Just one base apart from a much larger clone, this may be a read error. CDR3 sequence: CSVGGALSYNEQYF. The DNA for the CDR3 is TGCAGCGTGGGCGGGGCACTCTCCTACAATGAGCAGTACTTC. V and J are TRBV29-1 and TRBJ2-1; D is possibly TRBD2 (6 bases). The J call is doubtful: the DNA matches TRBJ2-7 better. The CDR3 is 14 amino acids. Germline CDR1 and CDR2: SQVTM and ANQGSEA.

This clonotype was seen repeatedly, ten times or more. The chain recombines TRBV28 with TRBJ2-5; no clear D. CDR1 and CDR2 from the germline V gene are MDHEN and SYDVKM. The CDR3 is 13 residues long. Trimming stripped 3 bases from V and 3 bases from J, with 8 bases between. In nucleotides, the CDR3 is TGTGCCAGCAGTTTGGACGGAAAAGAGACCCAGTACTTC. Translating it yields CASSLDGKETQYF.

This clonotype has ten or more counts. The CDR3 spells CASSLRLAVNEQFF. The CDR3, as DNA: TGTGCCAGCAGTTTGAGACTAGCGGTTAATGAGCAGTTCTTC. The rearrangement joins TRBV13 to TRBJ2-1, with 9 bases that match TRBD2. The junction had 7 bases not matched to a gene; V was cut back by 6 bases and J by 7 bases. This CDR3 contains 14 residues. The germline gives CDR1 PRHDT, CDR2 FYEKMQ (reference sequence).

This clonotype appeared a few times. CDR3 amino acids: CASSNPGTGVNSPLHF. CDR3 nucleotide sequence: TGTGCCAGCAGTAATCCCGGGACAGGGGTTAATTCACCCCTCCACTTT. The chain employs TRBV6-2 or TRBV6-3 and TRBJ1-6; TRBD1 matches at 10 bases. This CDR3 contains 16 residues. Germline loops: CDR1 MNHEY, CDR2 SVGEGT. With V trimmed by 5 bases and J by 6 bases, 7 bases remained unmatched.

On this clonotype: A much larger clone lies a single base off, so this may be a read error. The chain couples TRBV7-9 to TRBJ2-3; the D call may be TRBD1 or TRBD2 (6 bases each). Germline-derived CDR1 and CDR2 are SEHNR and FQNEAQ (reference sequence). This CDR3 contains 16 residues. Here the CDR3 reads CASSLTGGRDTDPQYF. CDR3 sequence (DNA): TGTGCCAGCAGCCTTACCGGGGGCCGAGACACAGATCCGCAGTATTTT.

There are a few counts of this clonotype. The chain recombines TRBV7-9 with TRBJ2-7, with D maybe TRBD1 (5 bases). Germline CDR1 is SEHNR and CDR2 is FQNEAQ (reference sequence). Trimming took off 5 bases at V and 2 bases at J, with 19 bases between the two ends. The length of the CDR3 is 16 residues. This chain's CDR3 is CASSPNQGRRTYEQYF. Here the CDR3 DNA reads TGTGCCAGCAGCCCAAACCAGGGCAGGCGGACCTACGAGCAGTACTTC.

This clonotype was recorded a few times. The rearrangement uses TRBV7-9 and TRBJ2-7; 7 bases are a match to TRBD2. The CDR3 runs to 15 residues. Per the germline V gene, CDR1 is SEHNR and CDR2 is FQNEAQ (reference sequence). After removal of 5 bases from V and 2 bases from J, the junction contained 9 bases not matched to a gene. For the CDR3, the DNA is TGTGCCAGCAGCCCAGCGGGACCCATAACCTACGAGCAGTACTTC. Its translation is CASSPAGPITYEQYF.